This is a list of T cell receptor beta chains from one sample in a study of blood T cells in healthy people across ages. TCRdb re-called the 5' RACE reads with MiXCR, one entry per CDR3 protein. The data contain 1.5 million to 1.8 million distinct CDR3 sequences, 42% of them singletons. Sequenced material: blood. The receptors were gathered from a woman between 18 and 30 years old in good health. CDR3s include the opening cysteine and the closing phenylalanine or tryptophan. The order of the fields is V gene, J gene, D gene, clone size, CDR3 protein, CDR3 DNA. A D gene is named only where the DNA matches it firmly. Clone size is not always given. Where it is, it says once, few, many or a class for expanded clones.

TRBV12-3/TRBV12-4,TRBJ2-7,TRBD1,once,CASTSQRGGQGSYEQYF,TGTGCCAGCACCTCCCAGAGGGGGGGACAGGGCTCCTACGAGCAGTACTTC
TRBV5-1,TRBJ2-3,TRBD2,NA,CASRTQLAGSTDTQYF,TGCGCCAGCAGGACCCAACTAGCGGGGAGCACAGATACGCAGTATTTT
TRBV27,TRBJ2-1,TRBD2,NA,CASSASGGRSINEQFF,TGTGCCAGCAGTGCGAGCGGGGGACGGTCTATCAATGAGCAGTTCTTC
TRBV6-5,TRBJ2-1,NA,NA,CASSYAGGGDYNEQFF,TGTGCCAGCAGTTACGCGGGTGGCGGCGACTACAATGAGCAGTTCTTC
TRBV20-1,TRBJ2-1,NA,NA,CSGRSRPEQFF,TGCAGTGGGCGGAGCCGGCCTGAGCAGTTCTTC
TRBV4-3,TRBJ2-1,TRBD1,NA,CASSQDRQGVTNEQFF,TGCGCCAGCAGCCAAGATCGACAGGGGGTCACCAATGAGCAGTTCTTC
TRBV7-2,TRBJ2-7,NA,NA,CASSLIVGGNEQYF,TGTGCCAGCAGCTTAATAGTGGGAGGCAATGAGCAGTACTTC
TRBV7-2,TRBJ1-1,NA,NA,CASSLALRPFGGTGEAFF,TGTGCCAGCAGCTTAGCTTTGCGTCCCTTCGGAGGGACCGGTGAAGCTTTCTTT
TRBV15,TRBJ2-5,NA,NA,CATSRAGTGFQETQYF,TGTGCCACCAGCAGAGCGGGAACAGGGTTCCAAGAGACCCAGTACTTC
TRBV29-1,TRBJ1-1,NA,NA,CSPYLRMNTEAFF,TGCAGCCCTTATTTACGAATGAACACTGAAGCTTTCTTT
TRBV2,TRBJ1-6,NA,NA,CASKGNRVSGSSPLHF,TGTGCCAGCAAGGGCAACAGAGTCTCAGGATCTTCACCCCTCCACTTT
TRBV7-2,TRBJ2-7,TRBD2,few,CASEIIAGDEQYF,TGTGCCAGCGAAATAATAGCGGGAGACGAGCAGTACTTC
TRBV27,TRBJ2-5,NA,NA,CASSLYGLYQETQYF,TGTGCCAGCAGTTTATACGGGTTGTACCAAGAGACCCAGTACTTC
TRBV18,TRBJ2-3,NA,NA,CASSPAGHSSTDTQYF,TGTGCCAGCTCACCCGCCGGACATTCTAGCACAGATACGCAGTATTTT
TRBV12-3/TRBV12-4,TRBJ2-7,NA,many,CASSPGTHYEQYF,TGTGCCAGCAGCCCCGGGACCCACTACGAGCAGTACTTC
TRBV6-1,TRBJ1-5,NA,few,CASSEVGYNQPQHF,TGTGCCAGCAGTGAAGTTGGATACAATCAGCCCCAGCATTTT